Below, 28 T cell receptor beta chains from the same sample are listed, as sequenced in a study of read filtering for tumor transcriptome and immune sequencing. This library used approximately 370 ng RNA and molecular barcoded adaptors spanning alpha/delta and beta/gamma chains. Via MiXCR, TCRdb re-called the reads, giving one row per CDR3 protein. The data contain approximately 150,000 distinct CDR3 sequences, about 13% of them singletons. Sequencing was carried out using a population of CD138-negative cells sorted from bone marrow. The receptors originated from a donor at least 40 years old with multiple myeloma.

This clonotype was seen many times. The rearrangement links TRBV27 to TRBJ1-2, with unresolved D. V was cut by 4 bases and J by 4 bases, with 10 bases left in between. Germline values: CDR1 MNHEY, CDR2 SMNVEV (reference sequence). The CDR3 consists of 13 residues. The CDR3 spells CASSSLSGYGYTF. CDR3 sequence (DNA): TGTGCCAGCAGTTCCCTTAGTGGCTATGGCTACACCTTC.

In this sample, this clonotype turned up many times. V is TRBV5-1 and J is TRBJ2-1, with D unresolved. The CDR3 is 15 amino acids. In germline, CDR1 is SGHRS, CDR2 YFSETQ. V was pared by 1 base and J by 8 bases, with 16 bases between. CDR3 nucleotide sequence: TGCGCCAGCAGCTTGTCAGAGGACCGCGCCTATGAGCAGTTCTTC. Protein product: CASSLSEDRAYEQFF.

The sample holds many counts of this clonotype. For the CDR3, the DNA is TGCAGTGCCAAAGACCGGGACAGGGGGTACGAGCAGTACTTC. Protein product: CSAKDRDRGYEQYF. The V call is TRBV20-1, the J call TRBJ2-7, with 11 bases fitting TRBD1. Per the germline V gene, CDR1 is DFQATT and CDR2 is SNEGSKA (reference sequence). This CDR3 region has 14 residues. Trimming cost V 6 bases and J 4 bases; bases outside gene matches: 8.

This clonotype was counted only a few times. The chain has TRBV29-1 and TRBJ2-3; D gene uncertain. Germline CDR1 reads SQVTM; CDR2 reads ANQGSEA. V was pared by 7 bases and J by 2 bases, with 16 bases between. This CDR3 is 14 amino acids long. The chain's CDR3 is CSAWNAPNTDTQYF. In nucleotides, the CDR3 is TGCAGCGCCTGGAACGCCCCAAACACAGATACGCAGTATTTT.

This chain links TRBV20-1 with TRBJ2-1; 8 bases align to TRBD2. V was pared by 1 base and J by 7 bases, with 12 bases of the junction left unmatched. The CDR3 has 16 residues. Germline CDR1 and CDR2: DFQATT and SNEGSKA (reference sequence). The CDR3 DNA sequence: TGCAGTGCTAGAGCTCCGGGACTAGTGGGAGCTAATGAGCAGTTCTTC. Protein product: CSARAPGLVGANEQFF.

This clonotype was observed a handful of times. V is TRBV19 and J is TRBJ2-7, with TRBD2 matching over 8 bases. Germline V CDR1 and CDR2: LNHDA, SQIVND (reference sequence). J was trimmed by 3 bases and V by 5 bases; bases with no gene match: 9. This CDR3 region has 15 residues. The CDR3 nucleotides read TGTGCCAGTAGTCGGTCGGGGGGGCAGGGCTACGAGCAGTACTTC. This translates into CASSRSGGQGYEQYF.

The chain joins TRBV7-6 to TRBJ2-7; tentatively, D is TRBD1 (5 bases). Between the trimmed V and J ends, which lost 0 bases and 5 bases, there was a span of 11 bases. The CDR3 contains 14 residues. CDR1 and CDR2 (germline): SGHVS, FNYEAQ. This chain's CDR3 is CASSLAGLGDEQYF. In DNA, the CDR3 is TGTGCCAGCAGCTTAGCGGGGCTTGGCGACGAGCAGTACTTC.

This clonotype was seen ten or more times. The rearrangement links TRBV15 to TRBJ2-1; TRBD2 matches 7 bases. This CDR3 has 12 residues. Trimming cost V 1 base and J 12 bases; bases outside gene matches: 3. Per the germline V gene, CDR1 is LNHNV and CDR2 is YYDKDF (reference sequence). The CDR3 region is CATSRGDYMQFF. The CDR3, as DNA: TGTGCCACCAGCAGAGGGGACTACATGCAGTTCTTC.

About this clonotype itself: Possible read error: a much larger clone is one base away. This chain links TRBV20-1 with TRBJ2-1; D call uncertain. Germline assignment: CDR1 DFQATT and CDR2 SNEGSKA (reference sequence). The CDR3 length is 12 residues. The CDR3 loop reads CSAIDETVEQLF. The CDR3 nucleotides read TGCAGTGCCATCGATGAAACGGTTGAGCAGCTCTTC.

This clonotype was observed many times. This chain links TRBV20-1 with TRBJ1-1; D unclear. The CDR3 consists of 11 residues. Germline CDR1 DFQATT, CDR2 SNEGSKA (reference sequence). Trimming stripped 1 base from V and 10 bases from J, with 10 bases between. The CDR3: CSARVQGGAFF. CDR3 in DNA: TGCAGTGCTAGAGTTCAAGGAGGAGCTTTCTTT.

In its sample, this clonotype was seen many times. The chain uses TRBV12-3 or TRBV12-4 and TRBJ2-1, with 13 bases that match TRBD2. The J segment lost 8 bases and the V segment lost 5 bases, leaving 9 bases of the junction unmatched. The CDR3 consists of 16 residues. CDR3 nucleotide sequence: TGTGCCAGCAGTCCCAGGACTAGCGGGAGTAAATATGAGCAGTTCTTC. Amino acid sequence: CASSPRTSGSKYEQFF.

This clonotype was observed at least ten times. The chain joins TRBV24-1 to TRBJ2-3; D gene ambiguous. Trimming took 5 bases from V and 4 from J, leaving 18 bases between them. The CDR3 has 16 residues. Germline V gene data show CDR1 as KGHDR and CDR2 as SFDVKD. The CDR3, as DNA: TGTGCCACCAGTGCCTCTGACTCCTGGGCCGCAGATACGCAGTATTTT. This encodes CATSASDSWAADTQYF.

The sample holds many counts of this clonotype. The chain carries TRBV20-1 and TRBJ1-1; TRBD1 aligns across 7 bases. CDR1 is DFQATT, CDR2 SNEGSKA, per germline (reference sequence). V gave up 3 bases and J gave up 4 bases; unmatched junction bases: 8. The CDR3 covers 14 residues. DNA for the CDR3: TGCAGTGCTAGCGACCCAGGGGGAGGCACTGAAGCTTTCTTT. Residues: CSASDPGGGTEAFF.

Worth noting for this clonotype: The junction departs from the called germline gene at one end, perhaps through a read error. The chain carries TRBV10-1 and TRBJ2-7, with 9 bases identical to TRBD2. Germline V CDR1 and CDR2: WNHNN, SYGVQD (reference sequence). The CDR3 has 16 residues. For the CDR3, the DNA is TGCGCCAGCAGTGAGGGATCTAGCGGGGAGTACTACGAGCTGTACTTC. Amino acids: CASSEGSSGEYYELYF.

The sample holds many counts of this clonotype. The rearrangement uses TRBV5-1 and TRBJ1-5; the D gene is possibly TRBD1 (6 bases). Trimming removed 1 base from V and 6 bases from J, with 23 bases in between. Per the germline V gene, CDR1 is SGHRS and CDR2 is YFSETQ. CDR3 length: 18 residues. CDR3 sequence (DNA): TGCGCCAGCAGCTTGCCGGGATTGGGGGGGGCTCGAAGTCAGCCCCAGCATTTT. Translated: CASSLPGLGGARSQPQHF.

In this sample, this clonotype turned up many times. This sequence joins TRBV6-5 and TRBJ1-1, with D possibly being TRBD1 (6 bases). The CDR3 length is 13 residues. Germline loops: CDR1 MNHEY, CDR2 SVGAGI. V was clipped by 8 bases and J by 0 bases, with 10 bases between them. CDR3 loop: CASLDSMNTEAFF. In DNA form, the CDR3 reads TGTGCCAGCTTGGACAGCATGAACACTGAAGCTTTCTTT.

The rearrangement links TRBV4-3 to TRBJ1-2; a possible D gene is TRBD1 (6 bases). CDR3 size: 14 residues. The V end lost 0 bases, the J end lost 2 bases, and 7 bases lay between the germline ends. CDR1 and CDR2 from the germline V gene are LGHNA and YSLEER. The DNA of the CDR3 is TGCGCCAGCAGCCAAGATAGGGGGAACTATGGCTACACCTTC. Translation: CASSQDRGNYGYTF.

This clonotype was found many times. The CDR3 sequence: CASTPSPRSPEAFF. CDR3 nucleotide sequence: TGTGCCAGCACCCCAAGTCCCAGATCTCCTGAAGCTTTCTTT. The chain joins TRBV6-5 to TRBJ1-1; D unclear. V gave up 7 bases and J gave up 6 bases, with 18 bases separating them. The germline gives CDR1 MNHEY, CDR2 SVGAGI. The CDR3 sequence is 14 residues long.

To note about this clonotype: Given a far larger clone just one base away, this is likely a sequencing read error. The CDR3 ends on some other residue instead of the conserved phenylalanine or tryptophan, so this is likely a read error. The CDR3 region is CASSLRETQYY. The CDR3 DNA reads as TGTGCCAGCAGCTTAAGAGAGACCCAGTACTAC. The chain couples TRBV11-2 to TRBJ2-5; D remains unclear. From germline, CDR1 is SGHAT and CDR2 FQNNGV. V lost 2 bases, J lost 4 bases, and 2 bases lay in between. The CDR3 is made up of 11 amino acids.

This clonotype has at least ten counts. In DNA form, the CDR3 reads TGCAGTGCTTACCGACAGAGCTATGGCTACACCTTC. This encodes CSAYRQSYGYTF. J is TRBJ1-2 and V is TRBV20-1; maybe TRBD1 (5 bases). The V and J ends lost 5 bases and 4 bases respectively, with 11 bases between them. Germline CDR1 reads DFQATT; CDR2 reads SNEGSKA (reference sequence). CDR3 length equals 12 residues.

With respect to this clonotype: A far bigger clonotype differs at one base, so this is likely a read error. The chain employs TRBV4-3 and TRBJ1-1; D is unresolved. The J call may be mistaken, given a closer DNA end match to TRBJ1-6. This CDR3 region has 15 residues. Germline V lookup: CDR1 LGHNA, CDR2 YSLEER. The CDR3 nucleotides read TGCGCCAGCAGCCCGGATGGCTCTGGTAATTCACCCCTCCACTTT. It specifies CASSPDGSGNSPLHF.

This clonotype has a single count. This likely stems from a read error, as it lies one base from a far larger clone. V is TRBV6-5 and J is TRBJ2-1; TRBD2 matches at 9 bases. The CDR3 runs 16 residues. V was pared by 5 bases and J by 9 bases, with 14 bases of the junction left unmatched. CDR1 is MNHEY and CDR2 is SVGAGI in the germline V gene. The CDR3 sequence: CASSPRVSGRWSEQFF. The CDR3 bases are TGTGCCAGCAGTCCGCGGGTTAGCGGGAGATGGAGTGAGCAGTTCTTC.

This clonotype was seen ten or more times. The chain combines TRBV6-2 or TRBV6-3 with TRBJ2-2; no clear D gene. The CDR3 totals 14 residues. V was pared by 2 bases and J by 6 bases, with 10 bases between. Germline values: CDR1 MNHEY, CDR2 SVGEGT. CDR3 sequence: CASSYRPAPGELFF. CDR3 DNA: TGTGCCAGCAGTTACCGTCCAGCCCCCGGGGAGCTGTTTTTT.

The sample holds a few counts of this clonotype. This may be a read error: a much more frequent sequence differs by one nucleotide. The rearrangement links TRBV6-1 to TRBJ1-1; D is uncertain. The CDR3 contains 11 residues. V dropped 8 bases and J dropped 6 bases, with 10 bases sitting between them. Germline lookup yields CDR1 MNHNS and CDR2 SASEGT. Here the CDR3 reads CASGPGPEAFF. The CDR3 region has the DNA TGTGCCAGCGGCCCCGGTCCTGAAGCTTTCTTT.

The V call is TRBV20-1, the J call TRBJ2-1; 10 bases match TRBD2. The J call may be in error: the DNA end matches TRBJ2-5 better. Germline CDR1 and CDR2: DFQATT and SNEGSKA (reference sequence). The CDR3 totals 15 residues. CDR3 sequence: CSASRLAGEEETQYF. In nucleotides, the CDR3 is TGCAGTGCTAGTAGGCTAGCGGGAGAGGAAGAGACCCAGTACTTC.

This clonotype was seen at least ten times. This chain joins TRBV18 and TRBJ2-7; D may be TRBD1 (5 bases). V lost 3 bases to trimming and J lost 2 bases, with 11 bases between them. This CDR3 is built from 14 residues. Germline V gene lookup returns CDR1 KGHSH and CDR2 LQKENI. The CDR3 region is CASSPGQKPYEQYF. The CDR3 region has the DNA TGTGCCAGCTCACCCGGACAAAAGCCCTACGAGCAGTACTTC. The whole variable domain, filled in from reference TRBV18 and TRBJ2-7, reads NAGVMQNPRHLVRRRGQEARLRCSPMKGHSHVYWYRQLPEEGLKFMVYLQKENIIDESGMPKERFSAEFPKEGPSILRIQQVVRGDSAAYFCASSPGQKPYEQYFGPGTRLTVT.

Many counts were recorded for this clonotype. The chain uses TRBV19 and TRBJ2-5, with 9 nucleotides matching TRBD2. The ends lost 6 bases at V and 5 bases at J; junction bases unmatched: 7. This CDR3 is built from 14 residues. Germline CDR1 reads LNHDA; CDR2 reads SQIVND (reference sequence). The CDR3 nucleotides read TGTGCCAGTAGCGGGCGGGAGGGCCGGGAGACCCAGTACTTC. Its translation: CASSGREGRETQYF.

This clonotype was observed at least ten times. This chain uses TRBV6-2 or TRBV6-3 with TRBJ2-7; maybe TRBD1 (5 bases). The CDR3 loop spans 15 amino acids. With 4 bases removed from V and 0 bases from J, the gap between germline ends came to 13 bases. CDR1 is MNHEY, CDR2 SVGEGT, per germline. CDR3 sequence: CASSSFGASSYEQYF. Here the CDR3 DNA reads TGTGCCAGCAGTTCGTTTGGGGCCTCCTCCTACGAGCAGTACTTC.